This T cell receptor beta chain is drawn from a study of cytomegalovirus exposure and HLA in healthy donors. Amplification used 60 Vbeta primers and 13 Jbeta primers. The protocol was immunoSEQ multiplex PCR, while the TCRdb copy is restricted to in-frame clones and leaves out a portion. Of 200,000 to 300,000 clones listed, over 80% are singletons. Notes on this clone: What it binds is unknown. One end of the junction is discordant with germline, which a read error may explain.

The CDR3 runs to 15 residues. Germline V gene lookup returns CDR1 MNHEY and CDR2 SVGAGI. Whole-study results and caveats: A previous analysis found most TCR beta V segments productive roughly 87% or roughly 30% of the time. Common viral pathogens (according to a later analysis) appeared linked to several of the most significant clusters.

This TCR came from a woman between 35 and 50 years old in good health and CMV-seropositive. V is TRBV6-5 and J is TRBJ2-2, with 9 bases matching TRBD1. The sample taken for sequencing was PBMCs. Here the CDR3 reads CASTPGTGNPGELFF. The CDR3 DNA follows: TGTGCCAGCACTCCCGGGACAGGGAACCCCGGGGAGCTGTTTTTT.